This T cell receptor beta chain originates from a study of T cells in Graves' hyperthyroidism and ophthalmopathy. This CDR3 region has 12 residues. The V gene's germline CDR1 is SGDLS and CDR2 YYNGEE. V lost 3 bases and J 13 bases, leaving 16 bases between the germline ends. Amplification of TCR beta CDR3 regions used RNA as the template. The study used the HTBI primer set for a first-round RT-PCR of the TCR CDR3. TCRdb recomputed calls from the multiplex PCR reads with MiXCR, one row per CDR3 protein. The sample includes approximately 700,000 distinct CDR3 sequences, roughly 46% of them seen just once. Diagnoses rested on clinical symptoms, serum thyroxine and TRAb, thyroid ultrasound and orbital computed tomography. Regarding the study as a whole: Before onset, by a median of approximately 5.9 months, the model predicted ophthalmopathy. Among thyroid clonotypes expanded above 0.001, most also appeared in blood.

This clonotype turned up a few times. Its antigen is not identified. This clonotype originated in an adult man with Graves' disease, either hyperthyroidism or ophthalmopathy (not recorded which). The V and J genes are TRBV9 and TRBJ1-1, with no clear D. Sequencing input: peripheral blood or thyroid tissue (not recorded which). The CDR3 DNA reads as TGTGCCAGCAGCGGAGTCGATACCAAAGTTTTCTTT. It yields the protein CASSGVDTKVFF.